Listed here is a single TCR beta chain. Its specific antigen is unknown. Within one base of it there is no much larger clone, and no base qualities were kept. The method behind the library was the immunoSEQ multiplex PCR assay. A mixture of 60 forward primers for TCR Vbeta segments and 13 reverse primers for TCR Jbeta segments was used in the multiplex PCR. The CDR3 region of rearranged TCR beta genes was amplified from genomic DNA with a multiplex PCR assay. The amplified TCR beta libraries were sequenced on the Illumina HiSeq System as 87-base-pair reads. The study's processing was this. A later analysis counted tens of millions of unique TCR beta chains across the 670 or so repertoires, and about 10 million of these chains were shared by at least two donors. Raw reads were error-corrected and collapsed into unique sequences by a nearest-neighbor algorithm in which closely related sequences were merged to remove PCR and sequencing errors. Alignment of CDR3 sequences to IMGT reference sequences was used to assign V, D and J gene segments. For a sequence to be retained, at least a six-nucleotide match to both a V gene segment and a J gene segment was required. Rearrangements were classified as productive when the CDR3 lacked stop codons and remained in frame with V and J, and all other rearrangements were classified as non-productive. Following IMGT convention, CDR3 was defined as the stretch from the second conserved V-encoded cysteine to the conserved J-encoded phenylalanine. The earlier analysis of a few hundred of the donors excluded sequences that lacked an unambiguous match to a single V gene segment. In an earlier analysis of 450 to 750 of the donors, a V segment was called functional when productive rearrangements were above 56.7%, and segregating when the standard deviation between donors exceeded 5%. To diagnose cytomegalovirus status from the catalog of TCR beta chain sequences, a statistical classification framework was built. V and J gene assignment, in a later analysis, came from comparing TCR nucleotide sequences with IMGT/GENE-DB human TR gene sequences. Using the TCRdist pipeline, a later analysis assigned CDR3 sequences along with most-parsimonious VDJ recombination scenarios. In a later analysis, each TCR beta chain was defined by its CDR3 amino acid sequence together with its V-gene family, and reads without a unique V-gene family were excluded. To address suspected cross-contamination and a sequencing artifact, a later analysis removed a few hundred highly shared, low-generation-probability nucleotide sequences. For each public chain, a later analysis derived a clonal expansion index from normalized ranks of inferred template counts within each repertoire. A later analysis computed generation probabilities with a VDJ recombination model fitted to out-of-frame rearrangements, and checked the results against IGoR. In a later analysis, TCR-TCR, TCR-HLA and TCR-CMV co-occurrence was scored with hypergeometric tests, and a repertoire-size bias correction was applied to TCR pairs. A later analysis estimated false discovery rates by permuting HLA or CMV assignments 20 times. In a later analysis, co-occurring TCRs were grouped with DBSCAN, and TCRdist sequence similarity was added when clustering was performed within HLA-allele-positive subsets. Repertoires with fewer than 30,000 or more than 120,000 public chains, plus five repertoires with anomalous nucleotide sharing, were excluded from co-occurrence clustering. The immuneACCESS repertoire file appears here via TCRdb, limited to in-frame rearrangements. These files lack a portion of the clones; in checked studies, under half of the deficit traces to unresolved V genes, and the cause of the others is not known. That table is the source of V, J and clone size, and D and trimming were worked out from the DNA. This sample holds 90,000 to 110,000 clones; around 70% were observed only once. Of the sample, around 1.3% falls within the top ten clones.

The data were taken from a study of cytomegalovirus exposure and HLA in healthy donors (dated by TCRdb to 2016 to 2017). About the investigation overall: An earlier analysis of approximately 640 of the donors reported 250 to 350 Gb of sequence data and around 110 million unique TCR beta sequences from 150 million to 200 million T cells. In the later analysis, no new phenotypic data were used to find candidate immune exposures; instead, reliance was placed on TCR beta sequences and their occurrence across donors. Donor age, sex, ethnicity and CMV serostatus were compiled alongside the repertoire data. Class I and class II HLA loci were covered by the typing at four-digit resolution. Across approximately 420 genotyped donors of the cohort, an average of approximately 220,000 unique TCR beta nucleotide sequences per donor were sequenced, and 15% to 20% of those sequences were non-productive. The study was designed to test whether signatures of past pathogen exposure could be identified by cataloging public T cell receptors. High-throughput TCR immunosequencing, statistical association of individual TCRs with disease status, and machine learning were combined to predict cytomegalovirus infection status. Because of strong linkage in the cohort, 5 or 6 DR-DQ haplotypes were treated as single units for association and clustering. A separate validation cohort of roughly 130 different subjects was used in addition to the 666-subject first cohort. An earlier analysis of around 640 of the donors used high-throughput TCR beta sequencing to judge whether each TCR beta V gene segment behaved as functional or pseudogenic. The number of donors typed differed by locus, with roughly 620-630 for A, B, C, DRB1 and DQB1, more than 500 for DQA1, 600 to 610 for DPA1, and over 400 for DPB1. A later genetic analysis used genome-wide SNP genotypes for about 55% of the 666 donors, treating that subset as a discovery cohort. All discovery cohort repertoires had been generated using a single sequencing platform. A later analysis re-analyzed previously published TCR beta repertoires from roughly 630 donors and added high-resolution HLA genotyping to study TCR occurrence patterns. An early release that covered approximately 600 HLA-typed donors contained approximately 300 gigabases of sequencing data and around 80 million unique TCR sequences. The genetic ancestry cluster associated with self-reported Caucasian donors included roughly 84% of the approximately 400 genotyped donors. The study profiled the T cell repertoires of around 700 subjects by immunosequencing and related them to cytomegalovirus serostatus. Paper-wide results and their limitations: A further reported finding was that TCR beta sequences accurately predicted the HLA-A and HLA-B alleles for most subjects in the first cohort. Correlated functional status among segregating V segments might reflect linkage disequilibrium, but an unknown experimental factor could not be ruled out. In vitro tests confirmed that a few of the cytomegalovirus-associated TCR beta chains recognize cytomegalovirus antigens. In a later analysis, HLA-associated TCR beta chains were found to be more clonally expanded and to have lower generation probabilities than equally common non-associated chains. The sequencing pipeline was judged likely to have produced a cluster of highly shared sequence variants as a technical artifact. In a later genetic analysis, fewer N-insertions in productive TCRs were reported among donors in an Asian-associated ancestry cluster than the roughly 700-donor mean. The presence/absence analyses assumed that sequencing depth was roughly uniform across donors, and that assumption may not be true. The authors suggested that the approach could potentially be generalized to other disease states and immunological phenotypes. The classifier was reported to diagnose cytomegalovirus status with high specificity and sensitivity in both the original and validation cohorts. When HLA alleles, especially DR and DQ, strongly co-occurred, TCR associations were difficult to assign to individual alleles. Several of the top co-occurrence clusters appeared to be linked to parvovirus B19, influenza, CMV and Epstein-Barr virus, according to a later analysis. The cohort was sequenced for TCR beta chains only, and without alpha or paired-chain data the features that could be detected were limited. Across donors, most TCR sequences were observed very rarely, whereas some public TCRs were present in many individuals. A later genetic analysis associated a missense DCLRE1C variant with V-gene and J-gene trimming of TCR beta chains, and an independent cohort replicated the association. Because counts were too low, more than 15 rarely observed V segments, including chromosome 9 orphons, were excluded from the earlier analysis of a few hundred of the donors. Because some donors lacked HLA typing at each locus, the association tests relied only on the typed subset. A later analysis found that most CMV-associated TCR beta chains appeared HLA-restricted, with HLA associations seemingly driven largely by CMV exposure. In an earlier analysis of around 600 of the donors, most TCR beta V segments were observed in productive rearrangements about 90% or about 30% of the time, broadly matching IMGT annotations. A total of 164 TCR beta chains were listed by the study as associated with cytomegalovirus. Specific HLA alleles were associated with over 15,000 TCR beta sequences at a false discovery rate of 0.05 in a later analysis. In a later analysis, the rate of TCR association differed among HLA loci, with DRB1 alleles having the most associated TCRs and HLA-C alleles having the fewest. The 87-base-pair reads could not distinguish some IMGT-functional V segments, including TRBV6-2 and TRBV6-3, so those segments were excluded. The only immune exposure information available for the cohort was CMV serostatus.

The cohort was made up of 500 to 800 healthy bone marrow donors. At the time of sampling, every cohort member was nominally healthy, though immune exposures that went unrecorded were likely present. The donor was CMV seronegative and was included in the group of 352 seronegative cohort members. Every donor gave a peripheral blood sample, and the peripheral blood mononuclear cells from that sample were used for TCR beta sequencing. Genomic DNA extraction from the blood cell samples was performed with the Qiagen DNeasy Blood Extraction Kit. Sequences MGHDK (CDR1) and SYGVNS (CDR2) are obtained from the germline V gene. Between the V and J ends, shortened by 5 bases and 7 bases respectively, the junction contains 12 bases. The cysteine opens and the phenylalanine closes a CDR3 of 14 amino acids. Just CDR3 DNA is preserved here, 42 bases in frame from base 1.

Sequenced material: PBMCs. The sequence links TRBV25-1 to TRBJ1-6; a tentative D match to TRBD1 spans 5 bases. The sequence was collected from a man aged 40-49 years in good health and CMV-seronegative. The nucleotide sequence is TGTGCCAGCAGTCCGGGACTTACGAATTCACCCCTCCACTTT. This gives the protein CASSPGLTNSPLHF.